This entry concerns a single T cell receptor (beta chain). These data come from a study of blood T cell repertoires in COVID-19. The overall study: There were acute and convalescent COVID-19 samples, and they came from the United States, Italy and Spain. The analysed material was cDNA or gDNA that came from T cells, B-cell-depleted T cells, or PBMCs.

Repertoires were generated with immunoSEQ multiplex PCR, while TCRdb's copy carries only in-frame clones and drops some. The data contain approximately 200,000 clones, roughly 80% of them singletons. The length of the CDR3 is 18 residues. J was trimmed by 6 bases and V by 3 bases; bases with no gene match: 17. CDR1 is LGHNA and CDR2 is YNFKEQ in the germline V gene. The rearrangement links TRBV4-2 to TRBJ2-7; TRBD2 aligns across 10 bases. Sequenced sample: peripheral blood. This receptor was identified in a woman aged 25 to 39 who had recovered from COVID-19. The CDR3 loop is CASSHRTSGKFFLSEQYF. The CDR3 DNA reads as TGTGCCAGCAGCCATCGGACTAGCGGAAAGTTCTTTTTAAGCGAGCAGTACTTC.